Listed here are 2 T cell receptor beta chains from one sample, sequenced in a study of cytomegalovirus exposure and HLA in healthy donors. Researchers ran the PCR with 60 Vbeta and 13 Jbeta primers. Profiled with immunoSEQ multiplex PCR; TCRdb holds only in-frame clones, not every one. Found here are some 130,000 clones, around four fifths of them singletons; the top ten hold roughly 1.1%. Sequenced material: PBMCs. The receptors stem from a boy between 10 and 17 years old in good health and CMV-seronegative.

V usage is TRBV7-3 and J usage is TRBJ1-1; a possible D gene is TRBD1 (5 bases). Trimming stripped 1 base from V and 5 bases from J, with 8 bases between. This CDR3 is built from 13 residues. The germline V gene encodes CDR1 SGHTA and CDR2 FQGTGA. The DNA of the CDR3 is TGTGCCAGCAGCTTAAGGGAGGGGACTGAAGCTTTCTTT. Translated, it gives CASSLREGTEAFF.

This chain uses TRBV5-1 with TRBJ2-7, with D possibly matching TRBD1 (5 bases). The CDR3 has 15 residues. V lost 5 bases and J lost 7, with 22 bases in between. CDR1 SGHRS and CDR2 YFSETQ come from the germline V gene. The CDR3 sequence: CASREGVRPLGEQYF. In DNA form, the CDR3 reads TGCGCCAGCAGAGAAGGGGTGCGACCTCTAGGTGAGCAGTACTTC.